Listed below are T cell receptor beta chains from one sample, sequenced in a study of blood T cells in healthy people across ages. TCRdb passed the 5' RACE reads through MiXCR, listing each CDR3 protein once. The sample has over 600,000 distinct CDR3 sequences; roughly three fifths are singletons. Sequencing was done on a sample of blood. The receptors were sampled from a middle-aged man in good health. Both conserved end residues are part of each CDR3. The order of the fields is V gene, D gene, clone size, J gene, CDR3 protein, CDR3 DNA. The D gene is left open where the match is weak. Where a row states a size, it is once, few, many or the class of an expanded clone; other rows omit it.

>TRBV9|NA|NA|TRBJ1-6
CASSVEQVNSPLHF
TGTGCCAGCAGCGTAGAACAGGTTAATTCACCCCTCCACTTT
>TRBV3-1|NA|NA|TRBJ2-3
CASSQNPNSRTDTQYF
TGTGCCAGCAGCCAAAATCCAAACTCGCGAACAGATACGCAGTATTTT
>TRBV7-2|TRBD2|few|TRBJ2-5
CASSLDPSGGETQYF
TGTGCCAGCAGCTTAGACCCTAGCGGGGGGGAGACCCAGTACTTC
>TRBV20-1|NA|NA|TRBJ2-1
CSVGTGHISSYNEQFF
TGCAGTGTTGGGACTGGACATATTAGCTCCTACAATGAGCAGTTCTTC
>TRBV2|NA|NA|TRBJ2-5
CASSGGHGILGTQYF
TGTGCCAGCAGTGGAGGACATGGAATCTTGGGGACCCAGTACTTC
>TRBV10-3|TRBD1|NA|TRBJ1-1
CAVTGGSRHTEAFF
TGTGCCGTCACAGGGGGATCGCGCCACACTGAAGCTTTCTTT
>TRBV25-1|TRBD2|NA|TRBJ2-7
CASSDFGPPGRVNYEQYF
TGTGCCAGCAGTGACTTTGGGCCCCCCGGGAGGGTTAATTACGAGCAGTACTTC
>TRBV6-5|NA|NA|TRBJ1-4
CASSSVLTNEKLFF
TGTGCCAGCAGTTCGGTGTTAACTAATGAAAAACTGTTTTTT
>TRBV6-6|NA|few|TRBJ2-7
CASRSAGATYEQYF
TGTGCCAGCAGGTCGGCAGGGGCAACCTACGAGCAGTACTTC
>TRBV2|NA|NA|TRBJ1-4
CASNGGPNEKLFF
TGTGCCAGCAACGGGGGGCCCAATGAAAAACTGTTTTTT
>TRBV29-1|TRBD1|NA|TRBJ2-7
CSASAGQGSYEQYF
TGCAGCGCATCTGCCGGACAGGGGTCCTACGAGCAGTACTTC
>TRBV7-6|TRBD2|NA|TRBJ2-5
CASSPHAASGGPSETQYF
TGTGCCAGCAGCCCCCACGCCGCTAGCGGGGGGCCGTCCGAGACCCAGTACTTC
>TRBV29-1|TRBD1|NA|TRBJ1-2
CSVDWTGNYGYTF
TGCAGCGTTGACTGGACAGGGAACTATGGCTACACCTTC
>TRBV20-1|NA|NA|TRBJ2-7
CSARGPGANEQYF
TGCAGTGCTAGGGGCCCTGGAGCTAACGAGCAGTACTTC
>TRBV3-1|TRBD1|NA|TRBJ2-6
CASSQEVGQFHSGANVLTF
TGTGCCAGCAGCCAAGAGGTGGGACAGTTCCACTCTGGGGCCAACGTCCTGACTTTC
>TRBV25-1|TRBD2|NA|TRBJ2-2
CASSDAGGDSTGELFF
TGTGCCAGCAGTGATGCGGGAGGGGATAGCACCGGGGAGCTGTTTTTT
>TRBV7-2|NA|NA|TRBJ2-5
CAGSLVSGPGQETQYF
TGTGCCGGCAGCTTAGTAAGTGGTCCAGGACAAGAGACCCAGTACTTC
>TRBV5-1|TRBD1|NA|TRBJ2-6
CASSLVKRGQGSGANVLTF
TGCGCCAGCAGCTTGGTAAAAAGGGGGCAGGGCTCTGGGGCCAACGTCCTGACTTTC
>TRBV7-2|NA|NA|TRBJ1-2
CASSLGDPNGYTF
TGTGCCAGCAGCTTAGGGGATCCCAATGGCTACACCTTC
>TRBV6-1|TRBD1|NA|TRBJ2-7
CASRGDRGGSYEQYF
TGTGCCAGCCGAGGGGACAGGGGAGGTTCCTACGAGCAGTACTTC
>TRBV9|TRBD1|once|TRBJ2-4
CASSVGQGMGEQYF
TGTGCCAGCAGCGTAGGACAGGGTATGGGGGAGCAGTACTTC
>TRBV4-2|TRBD2|NA|TRBJ2-5
CASSQAGTSVLQETQYF
TGTGCCAGCAGCCAGGCCGGGACTAGCGTCCTCCAAGAGACCCAGTACTTC
>TRBV4-3|NA|NA|TRBJ2-1
CASSQAGLANEQFF
TGCGCCAGCAGCCAAGCGGGTCTCGCAAATGAGCAGTTCTTC
>TRBV20-1|NA|NA|TRBJ2-6
CSASDLTGANVLTF
TGCAGTGCGAGCGACTTGACTGGGGCCAACGTCCTGACTTTC
>TRBV20-1|TRBD1|NA|TRBJ1-5
CSAVQGGFRPNQPQHF
TGCAGTGCTGTTCAGGGGGGGTTCCGACCTAATCAGCCCCAGCATTTT
>TRBV6-2/TRBV6-3|NA|few|TRBJ2-7
CASSYPAHLSSYEQYF
TGTGCCAGCAGTTACCCGGCCCATCTGAGCTCCTACGAGCAGTACTTC